This T cell receptor (beta chain) originates from a study of blood T cell repertoires in COVID-19. Study-wide context: T cells, B-cell-depleted T cells, or PBMCs provided the cDNA or gDNA that served as material.

Clones were sequenced by immunoSEQ multiplex PCR, and TCRdb holds only the in-frame ones, with some missing. The table records fewer than 350,000 clones, over 80% of them present only once. Per the germline V gene, CDR1 is SGHRS and CDR2 is YFSETQ. V lost 0 bases and J 9 bases, leaving 10 bases between the germline ends. The CDR3 runs to 14 residues. The sequence was obtained from a woman aged 45-65 years with active or convalescent COVID-19. The chain links TRBV5-1 to TRBJ1-6; D perhaps matches TRBD1 (5 bases). Material: peripheral blood. The CDR3 coding sequence is TGCGCCAGCAGCTTGGGGGGGGTGTCTTCACCCCTCCACTTT. Its protein product is CASSLGGVSSPLHF.